The entry below describes one T cell receptor (beta chain). This clonotype was seen only a few times. The clone's antigen remains unknown. The record has no base qualities; no much larger clone is one base away. Sequencing used an Illumina NovaSeq 6000. TCR cDNA was synthesized by 5'RACE template switching, which introduced a universal primer site and unique molecular identifiers. Priming of cDNA synthesis was performed from both the TCR alpha and TCR beta constant segments. Library amplification used two PCR steps, and the second PCR step added sample barcodes and sequencing adapters. Sequencing of libraries was done on Illumina HiSeq 2500 (2x100 bp) or NovaSeq (2x150 bp). Processing in the source paper ran as follows. MIGEC was used to demultiplex reads and collapse the reads into UMI consensus sequences, and MiXCR was used for V(D)J alignment. Vaccine-responding clonotypes were defined with edgeR using replicate PBMC samples, requiring FDR below 0.01 and a log2 fold change above 5 up to day 15. Each bulk clonotype received a CD4 or CD8 identity based on whether the sequenced CD4 or CD8 repertoire contained that clonotype at higher abundance. Using fastp trimming at Q25 and MiXCR clonotype assembly, TCRdb reanalyzed the public sequencing data and kept in-frame beta chains. Every CDR3 protein is listed once, alongside the most common genes and DNA of its rows. The V and J calls, along with clone size, are taken from TCRdb and not from the paper's own processing. The sample table lists some 200,000 distinct CDR3 sequences, roughly 3% of them with a count of one. The top ten clonotypes cover around 3.2% of the sample.

The treatment or condition label corresponds to: live attenuated yellow fever vaccine strain. PBMCs were isolated from peripheral blood using a standard Ficoll-Paque protocol. CD4 and CD8 T-cell fractions were isolated with Dynabeads CD4 and CD8 positive selection kits. TriZol was used to extract RNA from bulk PBMCs, CD4 and CD8 fractions, and dextramer-positive and dextramer-negative fractions. The data were taken from a study of T cells after yellow fever vaccination (dated by TCRdb to 2018 to 2020). With respect to the entire study: The SMART-Seq v4 Ultra Low Input RNA kit was used to prepare libraries from fractions with low cell numbers. To follow T-cell clones before and after primary and booster YFV17D yellow fever vaccination, bulk TCR alpha and beta repertoires were sequenced over time. The cohort comprised two healthy male donors, one aged 18 to 30 and one aged 30 to 40 years. Bulk PBMC replicates and cell subsets were isolated from blood drawn at multiple timepoints before and after both primary and secondary immunization. General study outcomes and caveats: Most clones expanded after primary vaccination were re-detected after the booster (96% of CD4 and roughly 85% of CD8), suggesting broad memory maintenance. Computational filtering was needed because FACS-sorted repertoires could contain abundant contaminating clonotypes from the bulk population. Compared with the primary T-cell response, the secondary T-cell response was faster but weaker, reaching its peak on day 5 rather than on day 15. Only two donors were included in the study, so the extent to which the findings can be generalized is limited. A small share of clonotypes occurred in both CD4 and CD8 compartments, likely arising from convergent recombination.

Looking up the germline V gene yields CDR1 SNHLY and CDR2 FYNNEI. V sheds 7 bases and J sheds 7 bases, leaving 20 bases between their ends. There are 15 amino acids in the CDR3, from cysteine to phenylalanine inclusive. Here the CDR3 DNA is all that survives: 45 bases in frame from base 1. The material sequenced was CD4+ T cells sorted from PBMCs, taken 10 days after the yellow fever booster vaccination. The V and J genes are TRBV2 and TRBJ2-1; the D region may be TRBD1 or TRBD2, each matching 5 bases equally. The sequence was obtained from a man aged 18 to 29 who received the YFV17D yellow fever vaccine. The DNA is TGTGCCAGCACTCGGGATCCGGGACCTTCGAATGAGCAGTTCTTC. This translates into CASTRDPGPSNEQFF.